The entry that follows covers one T cell receptor beta chain sequence. Its antigen remains unidentified. The data were taken from a study of T cell responses to AZD1222 COVID-19 vaccine. Overall study findings and caveats: Across the whole spike, CD4 TCRs peaked at regions 160-218 and 743-854.

The method was immunoSEQ multiplex PCR; TCRdb's version includes in-frame clones alone and lacks a portion of them. The table includes some 100,000 clones, about 86% detected once. V dropped 1 base and J dropped 5 bases, with 11 bases sitting between them. The V gene's germline CDR1 is MNHEY and CDR2 SMNVEV (reference sequence). The CDR3 is made up of 14 amino acids. The chain couples TRBV27 to TRBJ1-2, with D possibly being TRBD1 (5 bases). This clonotype was sampled from an adult in good health. The starting material was peripheral blood, obtained on day 0 of AZD1222 vaccination. The CDR3 sequence: CASSLFQGGYGYTF. The CDR3 nucleotides are TGTGCCAGCAGTTTATTCCAGGGCGGGTATGGCTACACCTTC.